Below are 11 T cell receptor beta chains sequenced from a single sample in a study of OX40 agonist ivuxolimab in advanced cancers. This table comes from immunoSEQ multiplex PCR, and its TCRdb copy is limited to in-frame clones, with some not included. The sample lists 89,000 or so clones, more than 80% occurring once. This specimen was CD4+ or CD8+ T cells sorted from blood, taken in a trial of the OX40 agonist ivuxolimab. The origin of the receptors is an adult with an advanced solid tumor such as melanoma, head and neck, liver or kidney cancer.

The gene calls are TRBV15 and TRBJ1-2; 7 nucleotides align to TRBD1. This CDR3 is 14 amino acids long. J gave up 4 bases and V 4 bases, and 6 bases lay outside the gene matches. The germline CDR1 and CDR2 sequences are LNHNV and YYDKDF (reference sequence). CDR3 in DNA: TGTGCCACCAGCACCGACAGGGACAGCTATGGCTACACCTTC. Its protein product is CATSTDRDSYGYTF.

The V call is TRBV6-6, the J call TRBJ2-4, with D maybe TRBD2 (6 bases). V was trimmed by 6 bases and J by 8 bases, leaving 14 bases between them. CDR3 length: 13 amino acids. Per germline, CDR1 MNHNY and CDR2 SVGAGI (reference sequence). In DNA, the CDR3 is TGTGCCAGCAGCGGGAGTTGGGGGGACATTCAGTACTTC. Residues: CASSGSWGDIQYF.

The J gene is TRBJ2-3, the V gene TRBV11-2; tentatively, D is TRBD2 (5 bases). Germline CDR1 is SGHAT and CDR2 is FQNNGV. The CDR3 is 16 residues long. Deletions cut 5 bases from V and 2 bases from J, with 17 bases between. The CDR3 coding sequence is TGTGCCAGCAGCCATCCTCAGCGGCTCCTCACAGATACGCAGTATTTT. Translating it yields CASSHPQRLLTDTQYF.

The chain carries TRBV6-1 and TRBJ2-7, with D maybe TRBD1 (5 bases). This CDR3 contains 14 residues. Germline lookup yields CDR1 MNHNS and CDR2 SASEGT. V shed 5 bases and J shed 1 base, with 12 bases lying between them. The CDR3 region has the DNA TGTGCCAGCAGTCTCATACAGGCTTCCTACGAGCAGTACTTC. Its protein is CASSLIQASYEQYF.

This rearrangement joins TRBV9 to TRBJ2-7; 8 bases match TRBD1. CDR1 is SGDLS and CDR2 is YYNGEE in the germline V gene. Trimming took 4 bases from V and 6 from J; bases not matched to a gene: 12. CDR3 length: 15 amino acids. In DNA form, the CDR3 reads TGTGCCAGCAGCCTTCGGGTGCAGGGGGCGAGCGAGCAGTACTTC. Translating it yields CASSLRVQGASEQYF.

This clone was detected once. The chain employs TRBV4-1 and TRBJ2-1; the match to TRBD2 covers 10 bases. The length of the CDR3 is 17 residues. Germline-derived CDR1 and CDR2 are MGHRA and YSYEKL. With 4 bases clipped from V and 15 bases from J, the junction kept 21 bases outside the gene matches. For the CDR3, the DNA is TGCGCCAGCAGCCCCAGGGAGGGAGCGGGAGGGCGTGGGGTGCGGTTCTTC. Amino acids: CASSPREGAGGRGVRFF.

This chain links TRBV10-3 with TRBJ2-1; D ambiguous. The V end was cut by 7 bases, the J end by 0 bases, with 7 bases between. The CDR3 loop spans 13 amino acids. Germline CDR1 ENHRY, CDR2 SYGVKD. In nucleotides, the CDR3 is TGTGCCATCAAGGTCGACTCCTACAATGAGCAGTTCTTC. It specifies CAIKVDSYNEQFF.

The chain uses TRBV7-3 and TRBJ2-3; D is ambiguous. The V gene's germline CDR1 is SGHTA and CDR2 FQGTGA. This CDR3 has 12 amino acids. Trimming cost V 5 bases and J 2 bases, with 5 bases left between them. CDR3 sequence: CASSAYTDTQYF. In DNA form, the CDR3 reads TGTGCCAGCAGCGCTTACACAGATACGCAGTATTTT.

J is TRBJ1-6 and V is TRBV28; D uncertain. Germline V gives CDR1 MDHEN, CDR2 SYDVKM. Trimming removed 9 bases at V and 0 bases at J, with 3 bases between. The CDR3 sequence is 12 residues long. In DNA form, the CDR3 reads TGTGCCAGTTGCTCCTATAATTCACCCCTCCACTTT. It yields the protein CASCSYNSPLHF.

The chain recombines TRBV28 with TRBJ2-5; TRBD1 matches at 7 bases. The CDR3 is 15 residues long. With 5 bases clipped from V and 3 bases from J, the junction kept 9 bases outside the gene matches. CDR1 and CDR2 (germline): MDHEN, SYDVKM. DNA of the CDR3: TGTGCCAGCAGTGAAGAGACAGGGTTCGAAGAGACCCAGTACTTC. Encoded protein: CASSEETGFEETQYF. The variable domain in full, completed from reference TRBV28 and TRBJ2-5, reads DVKVTQSSRYLVKRTGEKVFLECVQDMDHENMFWYRQDPGLGLRLIYFSYDVKMKEKGDIPEGYSVSREKKERFSLILESASTNQTSMYLCASSEETGFEETQYFGPGTRLLVL.

The genes are TRBV30 and TRBJ1-2, with D unresolved. Germline CDR1 reads GTSNPN; CDR2 reads SVGIG (reference sequence). V was cut by 1 base and J by 6 bases, with 12 bases left in between. This CDR3 is built from 13 residues. This CDR3 is CAWSDRAWHGYTF. The CDR3, as DNA: TGTGCCTGGAGTGACCGGGCCTGGCATGGCTACACCTTC.